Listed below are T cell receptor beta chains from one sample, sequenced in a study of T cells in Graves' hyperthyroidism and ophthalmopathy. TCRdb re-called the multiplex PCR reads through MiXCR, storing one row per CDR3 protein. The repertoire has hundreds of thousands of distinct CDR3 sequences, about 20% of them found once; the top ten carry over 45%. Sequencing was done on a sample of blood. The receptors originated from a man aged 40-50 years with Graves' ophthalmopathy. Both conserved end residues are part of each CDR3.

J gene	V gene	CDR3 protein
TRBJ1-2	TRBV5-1	CASSFGYEPYGYTF
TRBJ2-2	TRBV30	CAWSGGLAARSGGGELFF
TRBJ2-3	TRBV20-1	CSAPPGTSSTDTQYF
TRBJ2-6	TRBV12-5	CASGLRLAGSGANVLTF
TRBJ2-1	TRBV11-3	CASSLARLAGVAGEQFF
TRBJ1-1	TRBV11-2	CASSFINRGSTEAFF
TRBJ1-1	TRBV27	CASKTGGATEASF
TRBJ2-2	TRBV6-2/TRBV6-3	CASSYWRQTGELFF
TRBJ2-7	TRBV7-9	CASSRSSSGGAALYEQYF
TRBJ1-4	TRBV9	CASSPEQGWTNEKLFF
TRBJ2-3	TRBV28	CASLAPGTDTQYF
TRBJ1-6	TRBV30	CALLTGGPKSPLHF
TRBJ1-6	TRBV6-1	CASSFRTGANSPLHF
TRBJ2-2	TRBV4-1	CASDPGGSTGELFF
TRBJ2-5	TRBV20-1	CSAVLAGAQETQYF
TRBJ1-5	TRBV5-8	CASSLLVDNQPQHF
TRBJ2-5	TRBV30	CAWSLAGGQETQYF
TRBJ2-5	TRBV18	CASSPLSGTGETQYF
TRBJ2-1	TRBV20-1	CSADRLDAYNEQFF